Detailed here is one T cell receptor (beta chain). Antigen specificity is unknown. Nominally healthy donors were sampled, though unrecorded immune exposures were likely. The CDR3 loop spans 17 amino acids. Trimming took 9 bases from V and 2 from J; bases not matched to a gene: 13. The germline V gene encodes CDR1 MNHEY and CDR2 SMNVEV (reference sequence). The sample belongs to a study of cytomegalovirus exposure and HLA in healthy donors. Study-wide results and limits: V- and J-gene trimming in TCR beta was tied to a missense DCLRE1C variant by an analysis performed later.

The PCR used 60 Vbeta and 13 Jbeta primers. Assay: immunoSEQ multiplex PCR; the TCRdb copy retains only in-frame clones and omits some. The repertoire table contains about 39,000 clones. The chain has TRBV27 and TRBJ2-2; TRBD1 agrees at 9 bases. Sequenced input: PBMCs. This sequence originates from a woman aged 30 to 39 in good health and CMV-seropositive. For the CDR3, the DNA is TGTGCCAGTGCCGTTGACAGGGGGATGACAAACACCGGGGAGCTGTTTTTT. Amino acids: CASAVDRGMTNTGELFF.